The 3 T cell receptor beta chains below all came from one sample that was sequenced in a study of blood T cell repertoires in COVID-19. The table came from immunoSEQ multiplex PCR; TCRdb's copy has only in-frame clones and leaves some out. The sample yields hundreds of thousands of clones, around 83% seen once. The specimen was PBMCs or T cells enriched from blood (not recorded which). All receptors derive from a man in his forties or fifties who had been exposed to COVID-19.

The chain links TRBV3-1 (or the pseudogene TRBV3-2) to TRBJ2-1; possible D gene TRBD2, 7 bases. This CDR3 has 14 amino acids. The germline V and J ends were trimmed by 7 bases and 5 bases, with 15 bases remaining between them. Germline V lookup: CDR1 LGHDT, CDR2 YNNKEL (reference sequence). This CDR3 is CASIGGRKNNEQFF. The CDR3, as DNA: TGTGCCAGCATCGGGGGGCGGAAAAACAATGAGCAGTTCTTC.

The chain combines TRBV24-1 with TRBJ1-2; D remains ambiguous. V lost 10 bases, J lost 4 bases, and 9 bases lay in between. The CDR3 runs to 11 residues. The germline CDR1 and CDR2 sequences are KGHDR and SFDVKD. The CDR3 region has the DNA TGTGCCACGGGCAGCATCTATGGCTACACCTTC. Translation: CATGSIYGYTF.

This clone has only a few counts. This sequence joins TRBV6-5 and TRBJ2-7; D possibly corresponds to TRBD2 (5 bases). With 5 bases removed from V and 3 bases from J, the gap between germline ends came to 17 bases. The CDR3 covers 15 residues. From germline, CDR1 is MNHEY and CDR2 SVGAGI. The CDR3 DNA is TGTGCCAGCAGTCTGACCCGGGGAGACAACTACGAGCAGTACTTC. Amino acids: CASSLTRGDNYEQYF.